This record looks at one T cell receptor (beta chain) sequence and its context. It lacks a known antigen. One base away there is no much larger clone; base qualities are not given. Looking up the germline V gene (reference sequence) yields CDR1 DFQATT and CDR2 SNEGSKA. V is reduced by 1 base and J by 1 base, leaving a spacing of 23 bases between them. The CDR3 has 19 amino acids, counting the end cysteine and phenylalanine. Just CDR3 DNA is preserved here, 57 bases in frame from base 1. The sample belongs to a study of identical twins (dated by TCRdb to the mid-2010s). For the wider study: To test whether fetal clonotypes persist, this study deep-sequenced TCR alpha and beta repertoires from monozygotic twins, from unrelated adults of various ages, and from cord blood. To rule out contamination, replicate twin experiments were performed at different times with different library preparation protocols. Here is what the overall study found, with its caveats: Because the same donors could not be followed over many years, conclusions were based on cross-sectional statistical analysis. Out-of-frame TCR alpha sharing in monozygotic twins was systematically underestimated by recombination models, whereas sharing between unrelated individuals was in agreement with the recombination models. Zero-insertion analyses could be partly confounded by invariant T cells such as MAIT and iNKT, though diverse VJ usage argued against such confounding for most clonotypes. A weaker excess of twin sharing was found in beta out-of-frame sequences because the signal-to-noise ratio was lowered by fewer shared sequences. Fewer insertions were carried by abundant cord blood beta clonotypes; a weaker similar trend was observed in young adult naive repertoires, while no such trend was observed in memory repertoires. Out-of-frame TCR alpha sequences shared between twins showed an excess of low generation-probability sequences compared with coincidental sharing between unrelated individuals.

The library was obtained by 5' RACE. Instrument used: Illumina HiSeq 2000. A universal primer binding site was introduced by template switching, and a unique molecular identifier was present in the final cDNA, enabling accurate counting of TCR cDNA molecules. First-strand cDNA for TCR alpha and beta chains was synthesized from specific primers in the conserved constant-segment region. To control for contamination, every cDNA library carried two barcodes: a SMART-Mk sample barcode plus Illumina barcodes. TruSeq adapter sequences and Illumina sample barcodes were added in two successive PCR steps. Sequencing of the TCR alpha and beta cDNA libraries was done on the Illumina HiSeq platform using custom primers. The original methods were these. MiGEC processed the raw reads to extract unique molecular identifiers, while MiXCR was used to determine the CDR3 positions. Recombination models were inferred per individual with the repgenHMM and IGoR tools using an EM algorithm. The tcR package in R was used for shared clonotype analysis, with sharing normalized by the product of cloneset sizes. To study raw recombination without the effects of thymic and clonal selection, out-of-frame nonproductive sequences were analyzed. The public reads were quality trimmed at Q25 with fastp and then assembled into clones with MiXCR by TCRdb, keeping productive beta chains. Rows are unified per CDR3 protein, each entry keeping the most common DNA and genes. The authors' filters were not applied to this entry. The sample table shows 400,000 to 650,000 distinct CDR3 sequences, and under 25% are seen once. The ten largest clones take up roughly 0.9% of the sample.

All donors were healthy Caucasians. The twin cohort comprised three pairs of female monozygotic twins, all aged about 18 to 30 years. CD4+ and CD8+ T cell populations were isolated with positive isolation kits from Invitrogen. This same sample was also taken into another study, of T cells expressing NK-cell markers. Looking at the second paper: In sorted CD3+CD56+NKG2C+, CD3+CD56+NKG2C- and CD3+CD56-NKG2C+ T-cell subsets from several donors, TCR beta-chain repertoires were profiled. Among the eight sequenced donors, only one was HCMV-seronegative, while the other seven were HCMV-seropositive. To restrict sorting to alphabetaTCR-expressing T cells, an anti-gammadeltaTCR antibody was added in several experiments. In more than 5 donors, the dominant CD3+CD56+NKG2C+ clonotypes ranked among the top 10 CD8+ clonotypes, making up about 1.0-8% of CD8+ T cells. Those dominant clonotypes were again the most abundant among CD3+CD56-NKG2C+ cells in a few donors, at roughly 25-65%. Whether the expanded NKG2C-expressing T cell clones were specific for HCMV antigens remained unclear. The study sequenced eight donors, all healthy volunteers chosen at random: three men and five women. HCMV serostatus was determined by detecting HCMV-specific IgG in serum with a commercial ELISA kit. MIGEC was used to demultiplex reads and group the reads by UMI, and MiTCR was used to assemble and quantify clonotypes. Only TCR cDNA sequences supported by at least two reads were kept to exclude erroneous sequences. The tcR package was used for downstream repertoire analysis, and clonotypes were matched across fractions by CDR3 nucleotide sequence plus V segment. Antigen specificity was annotated against VDJdb with VDJmatch, allowing one amino acid substitution in CDR3.

The sample comprised CD4+ T cells sorted from blood. The clonotype originates from a woman younger than 30 in good health. The V and J genes are TRBV20-1 and TRBJ2-1, and the D gene may be TRBD2, 6 bases matching. The DNA is TGCAGTGCTAGAGTTCGGGGCATTAGCGGCGGGAAATCCTACAATGAGCAGTTCTTC. It translates as CSARVRGISGGKSYNEQFF.